A single sample is the source of the 3 T cell receptor beta chains below, sequenced in a study of T cell clonality in common variable immunodeficiency. Profiling relied on immunoSEQ multiplex PCR, and the TCRdb table lists in-frame clones only, not all of them. Listed for the sample are around 39,000 clones, none seen a single time. The specimen was peripheral blood mononuclear cells. All receptors come from a person aged 18 to 75 in good health.

This clone was counted at least ten times. With the read ending 3 residues before the CDR3 end, the germline J gene is used to fill in that end. The V gene is TRBV7-9, the J gene TRBJ1-1; TRBD1 agrees at 7 bases. V lost 3 bases and J lost 3; bases outside the gene matches: 7. The CDR3 has 15 residues. Germline CDR1 is SEHNR and CDR2 is FQNEAQ (reference sequence). This chain's CDR3 is CASSFLGQRDTEAFF. The part of the CDR3 DNA that was read is TGTGCCAGCAGCTTTCTGGGACAGAGGGACACTGAA.

Worth noting for this clone: The sequence runs out 3 residues before the end of the CDR3; the remainder is reconstructed from the germline J gene. V and J are TRBV5-1 and TRBJ2-3; D gene unclear. The CDR3 loop spans 15 amino acids. Germline V lookup: CDR1 SGHRS, CDR2 YFSETQ. Trimming left V 0 bases short and J 2 bases short, with 10 bases between. The CDR3 bases that were read are TGCGCCAGCAGCTTGGGCCAGATTTTCACAGATACG. This translates into CASSLGQIFTDT. The entire CDR3 protein is CASSLGQIFTDTQYF. Drawing the rest from reference TRBV5-1 and TRBJ2-3, the complete variable domain is KAGVTQTPRYLIKTRGQQVTLSCSPISGHRSVSWYQQTPGQGLQFLFEYFSETQRNKGNFPGRFSGRQFSNSRSEMNVSTLELGDSALYLCASSLGQIFTDTQYFGPGTRLTVL.

The table lists this clone with a few counts. Read sequence stops 3 residues before the CDR3 end, and the germline J gene provides the missing end. The chain uses TRBV19 and TRBJ1-2; D perhaps matches TRBD1 (5 bases). Looked up from germline, CDR1 is LNHDA and CDR2 is SQIVND (reference sequence). The CDR3 is 14 amino acids. The CDR3 is CASSEGRAPDTYTF. The sequenced part of the CDR3 DNA is TGTGCCAGTAGTGAAGGCAGGGCCCCAGATACC.